These T cell receptor beta chains were read from a single sample in a study of OX40 agonist ivuxolimab in advanced cancers. The data were produced by immunoSEQ multiplex PCR, yet TCRdb's version contains in-frame clones alone and is incomplete. The sample lists approximately 30,000 clones; less than 90% were seen once. The source was CD4+ or CD8+ T cells sorted from blood, collected in a trial of the OX40 agonist ivuxolimab. All receptors come from an adult with an advanced solid tumor such as melanoma, head and neck, liver or kidney cancer. The CDR3 runs from the conserved cysteine through the conserved F or W. Each record gives: J gene, D gene, clone size, V gene, CDR3 DNA, CDR3 protein. D genes are given only for firm matches. Expanded clones are given a class, and other clones once, few, many or no size at all.

TRBJ1-3,TRBD1,.,TRBV7-6,TGTGCCAGCAGCCCAACACAGGGGGTAGGAAACACCATATATTTT,CASSPTQGVGNTIYF
TRBJ2-1,.,.,TRBV15,TGTGCCACCAGCAGAGACAGGGGCAGGAATGAGCAGTTCTTC,CATSRDRGRNEQFF
TRBJ2-3,.,.,TRBV21-1,TGTGCCAGCAGCCCCTCTAGAGACGGCACAGATACGCAGTATTTT,CASSPSRDGTDTQYF
TRBJ2-3,.,.,TRBV9,TGTGCCAGCAGCCCACCCTTGGTAGATACGCAGTATTTT,CASSPPLVDTQYF
TRBJ1-3,TRBD1,.,TRBV2,TGTGCCAGCAGTCCACGACAGGGGACTAACACCATATATTTT,CASSPRQGTNTIYF
TRBJ2-4,.,.,TRBV7-9,TGTGCCAGCAGCTTAGTAACCTCCAAAAACATTCAGTACTTC,CASSLVTSKNIQYF
TRBJ1-1,.,.,TRBV28,TGTGCCAGCAGTTTATTCGGGGAGAAGAACACTGAAGCTTTCTTT,CASSLFGEKNTEAFF
TRBJ2-2,.,medium-sized,TRBV7-9,TGTGCCAGCAGCTTAGCGTTTAGCGGACCCACCGGGGAGCTGTTTTTT,CASSLAFSGPTGELFF
TRBJ1-1,TRBD1,.,TRBV27,TGTGCCAGCAGTTCTCCCGGGACAGGGGTTAAGGACACTGAAGCTTTCTTT,CASSSPGTGVKDTEAFF
TRBJ2-1,.,medium-sized,TRBV6-5,TGTGCCAGCAGTTCCGCTCGAAACAATGAGCAGTTCTTC,CASSSARNNEQFF
TRBJ2-7,TRBD2,.,TRBV28,TGTGCCAGCAGTCCCCGGAGAGCGGGACTAGCGGGCTACGAGCAGTACTTC,CASSPRRAGLAGYEQYF
TRBJ2-7,.,.,TRBV11-3,TGTGCCAGCAGCTTGGGATCTCGCAGCGAGCAGTACTTC,CASSLGSRSEQYF
TRBJ1-4,.,.,TRBV18,TGTGCCAGCTCATTCGGACCAGAAGACCGTAATGAAAAACTGTTTTTT,CASSFGPEDRNEKLFF
TRBJ2-7,TRBD1,.,TRBV28,TGTGCCAGTGTACTACAGGGGGCGGGTGAGCAGTACTTC,CASVLQGAGEQYF
TRBJ2-7,.,.,TRBV4-1,TGCGCCAGCAGCCATGAGCCACAGGGATCGGGGGACGAGCAGTACTTC,CASSHEPQGSGDEQYF
TRBJ2-7,.,.,TRBV19,TGTGCCAGTAGTATTTCGGGTGCGGACGAGCAGTACTTC,CASSISGADEQYF
TRBJ2-2,.,.,TRBV19,TGTGCCAGTACAGCCAGGGCAGGGGTCACCGGGGAGCTGTTTTTT,CASTARAGVTGELFF
TRBJ2-7,.,.,TRBV27,TGTGCCAGCGGGCGAGCCTACGAGCAGTACTTC,CASGRAYEQYF
TRBJ2-5,TRBD1,.,TRBV5-1,TGCGCCAGCAGCTTGACAGGGGGCCGGGAGACCCAGTACTTC,CASSLTGGRETQYF
TRBJ2-5,TRBD1,.,TRBV7-9,TGTGCCAGCTGTTTACGGGGACAGCTTAAAGAGACCCAGTACTTC,CASCLRGQLKETQYF
TRBJ2-3,TRBD2,.,TRBV30,TGTGCCTGGCAGCGGGAGGGCCGGTCCAGGGTCCCGCAGTATTTT,CAWQREGRSRVPQYF
TRBJ1-1,TRBD1,once,TRBV9,TGTGCCAGCAGCGTGACAGGGGGAAGCACTGAAGCTTTCTTT,CASSVTGGSTEAFF
TRBJ1-1,.,.,TRBV19,TGTGCCAGTAGTATAGGATTGGGAAGCAGAAGAGCTTTCTTT,CASSIGLGSRRAFF
TRBJ2-3,TRBD2,.,TRBV30,TGTGCCTGGAGTGGACTAGCAGACACAGATACGCAGTATTTT,CAWSGLADTDTQYF
TRBJ2-7,.,.,TRBV29-1,TGCAGTACGGGGGGCGGGGTCGACGAGCAGTACTTC,CSTGGGVDEQYF
TRBJ2-1,.,.,TRBV10-3,TGTGCCATCAGTGAGTCTGGAGCGAATGAGCAGTTCTTC,CAISESGANEQFF
TRBJ2-1,.,.,TRBV9,TGTGCCAGCAGCGGGGGGGTTGGTAATGAGCAGTTCTTC,CASSGGVGNEQFF
TRBJ2-1,TRBD1,.,TRBV27,TGTGCCAGCAGTTTACTAGGGACAGGGGTATACAATGAGCAGTTCTTC,CASSLLGTGVYNEQFF
TRBJ1-3,TRBD1,.,TRBV7-6,TGTGCCAGCAGCCCCCAAAAGGGGACAGGTTATACTTTCTCTGGAAACACCATATATTTT,CASSPQKGTGYTFSGNTIYF
TRBJ2-6,.,few,TRBV19,TGTGCCAGTAGTATAATTCCAGCTGGGGCCAACGTCCTGACTTTC,CASSIIPAGANVLTF
TRBJ2-5,.,.,TRBV11-3,TGTGCCAGCAGCTTAGGGGGGTACCAAGAGACCCAGTACTTC,CASSLGGYQETQYF